A selection of T cell receptor beta chains follows, all from one sample in a study of blood T cells in healthy people across ages. In TCRdb, the 5' RACE reads were re-called with MiXCR into one record per CDR3 protein. The sample holds over 1,500,000 distinct CDR3 sequences, roughly two fifths seen once. The sequencing input was blood. The receptors here all came from a human donor in good health. Each CDR3 is given with its conserved first and last residue.

v_call cdr3_aa
TRBV24-1 CATSDKLAGGTNTGELFF
TRBV13 CASSLLAWGGVRETWLRNTIYF
TRBV28 CASRPQGSYEQYF
TRBV11-1 CASSPLGQGIDEQFF
TRBV20-1 CSWGGGDTQYF
TRBV5-5 CASSLGDRGGRNEKLFF
TRBV29-1 CSVGQPRDTQYF
TRBV5-1 CASSLNRVRDTEAFF
TRBV4-1 CASSQEVGTLGREYGYTF
TRBV4-3 CASSQFTGVTDTQYF
TRBV20-1 CSARDFGTGGTEAFF
TRBV20-1 CSAAFNEQFF
TRBV4-1 CASSQEGSLRNTEAFF
TRBV7-9 CASSYTANMNTEAFF
TRBV6-6 CASSYSIGGVSNQPQHF
TRBV6-5 CASSWSASGPYEQYF
TRBV11-2 CASSYRVAAAFF
TRBV6-1 CASSENLRGGYTF
TRBV6-5 CASSYSATGGNQPQHF
TRBV15 CATSRDVQGGSEAFF
TRBV29-1 CSVEGREDGYTF
TRBV20-1 CSVQLALSTDTQYF
TRBV5-1 CASSLGALRLTYNEQFF
TRBV24-1 CATSVRGNEQFF
TRBV7-2 CASSRTRDNQPQHF
TRBV7-3 CASSLEGSLYEQYF
TRBV18 CASSPGTGPWETQYF
TRBV7-3 CASSLTGLATGELFF
TRBV28 CASILPGGPLHF
TRBV12-3/TRBV12-4 CASSKLGPYEQYF
TRBV4-2 CASSQGASTQYF
TRBV15 CATSGNRGQPQHF
TRBV4-3 CASSHGLAGGLSTQYF
TRBV9 CASSVGEDAGPGVVYEQYF
TRBV3-1 CASSPHRVAGGPIGSYNEQFF
TRBV7-8 CASRPRGGNTEAFF
TRBV9 CASSVVGTWGRDEQFF
TRBV20-1 CSARGDINVHEQYF
TRBV7-9 CATSAGGTTDTQYF
TRBV20-1 CSARVDGPGWPQHF
TRBV7-2 CASSFFRGQGGQPQHF
TRBV9 CASSSPTRGLTDTQYF
TRBV7-2 CASSLVAANTGELFF
TRBV11-2 CASRGQGLYEQFF
TRBV5-8 CASSLEYRGHTEAFF
TRBV6-2/TRBV6-3 CASTEVTVTDTQYF